The entry below gives a single T cell receptor (beta chain) sequence along with its context. The record originates from a study of technical replicates of blood from several donors. This table comes from immunoSEQ multiplex PCR, and its TCRdb copy is limited to in-frame clones, with some not included. The repertoire holds 68,000 or so clones, about 97% seen once, with 0.25% to 0.35% in the top ten. Germline lookup yields CDR1 MNHNY and CDR2 SVGAGI (reference sequence). The CDR3 covers 15 residues. J was trimmed by 2 bases and V by 6 bases; bases with no gene match: 3. The sequenced sample consisted of T cells isolated from PBMCs. The sequence was collected from a human donor in good health. This chain uses TRBV6-6 with TRBJ2-5, with TRBD2 matching 13 bases. In DNA form, the CDR3 reads TGTGCCAGCAGGGGACTAGCGGGGTATCAAGAGACCCAGTACTTC. Protein sequence: CASRGLAGYQETQYF.